This paragraph reports one T cell receptor beta chain. This record belongs to a study of cytomegalovirus exposure and HLA in healthy donors. The CDR3 contains 15 residues. Germline CDR1 reads SGHTA; CDR2 reads FQGNSA. The V segment lost 5 bases and the J segment 2 bases; nucleotides outside the gene matches: 5. 13 Jbeta primers and 60 Vbeta primers were used for the PCR. Profiling relied on immunoSEQ multiplex PCR, and the TCRdb table lists in-frame clones only, not all of them. Of over 150,000 clones listed, approximately 79% are singletons. The source material was PBMCs. The chain links TRBV7-2 to TRBJ1-1; 10 bases map to TRBD1. This receptor was obtained from a man aged 60 to 69 in good health and CMV-seronegative. This chain's CDR3 is CASSLWTGGNTEAFF. The CDR3 nucleotides read TGTGCCAGCAGCCTCTGGACAGGGGGTAACACTGAAGCTTTCTTT.